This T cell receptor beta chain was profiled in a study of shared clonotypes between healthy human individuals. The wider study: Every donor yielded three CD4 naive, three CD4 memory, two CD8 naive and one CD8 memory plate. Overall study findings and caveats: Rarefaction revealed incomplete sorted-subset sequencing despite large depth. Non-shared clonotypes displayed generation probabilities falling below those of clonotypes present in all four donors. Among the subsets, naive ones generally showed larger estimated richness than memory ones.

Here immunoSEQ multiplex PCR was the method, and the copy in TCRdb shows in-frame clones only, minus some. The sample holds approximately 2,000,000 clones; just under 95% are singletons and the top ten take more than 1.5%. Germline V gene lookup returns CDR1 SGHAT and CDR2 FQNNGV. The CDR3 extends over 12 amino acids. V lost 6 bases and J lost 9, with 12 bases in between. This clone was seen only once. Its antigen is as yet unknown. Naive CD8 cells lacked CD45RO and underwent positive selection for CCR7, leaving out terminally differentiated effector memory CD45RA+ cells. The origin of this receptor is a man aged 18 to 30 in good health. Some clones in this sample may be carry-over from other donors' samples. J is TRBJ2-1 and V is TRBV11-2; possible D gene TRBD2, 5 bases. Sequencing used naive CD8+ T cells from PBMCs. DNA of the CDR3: TGTGCCAGCAGTCCTAGCTGGTTTGAGCAGTTCTTC. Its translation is CASSPSWFEQFF.